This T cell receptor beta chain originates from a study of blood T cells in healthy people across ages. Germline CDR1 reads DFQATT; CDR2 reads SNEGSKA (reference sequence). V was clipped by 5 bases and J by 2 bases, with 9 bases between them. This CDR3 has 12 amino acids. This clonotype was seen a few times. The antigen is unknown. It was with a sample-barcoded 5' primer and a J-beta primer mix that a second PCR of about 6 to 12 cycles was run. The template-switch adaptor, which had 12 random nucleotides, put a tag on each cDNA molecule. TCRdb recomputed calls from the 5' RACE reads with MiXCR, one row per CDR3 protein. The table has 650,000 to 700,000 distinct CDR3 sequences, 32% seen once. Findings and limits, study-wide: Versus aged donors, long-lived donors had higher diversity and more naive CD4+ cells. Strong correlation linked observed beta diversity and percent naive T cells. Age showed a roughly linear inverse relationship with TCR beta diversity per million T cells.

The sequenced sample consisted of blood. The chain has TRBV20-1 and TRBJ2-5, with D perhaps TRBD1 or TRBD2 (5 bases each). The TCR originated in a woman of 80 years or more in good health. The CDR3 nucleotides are TGCAGTGCTCAGGGAGATCAAGAGACCCAGTACTTC. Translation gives CSAQGDQETQYF.